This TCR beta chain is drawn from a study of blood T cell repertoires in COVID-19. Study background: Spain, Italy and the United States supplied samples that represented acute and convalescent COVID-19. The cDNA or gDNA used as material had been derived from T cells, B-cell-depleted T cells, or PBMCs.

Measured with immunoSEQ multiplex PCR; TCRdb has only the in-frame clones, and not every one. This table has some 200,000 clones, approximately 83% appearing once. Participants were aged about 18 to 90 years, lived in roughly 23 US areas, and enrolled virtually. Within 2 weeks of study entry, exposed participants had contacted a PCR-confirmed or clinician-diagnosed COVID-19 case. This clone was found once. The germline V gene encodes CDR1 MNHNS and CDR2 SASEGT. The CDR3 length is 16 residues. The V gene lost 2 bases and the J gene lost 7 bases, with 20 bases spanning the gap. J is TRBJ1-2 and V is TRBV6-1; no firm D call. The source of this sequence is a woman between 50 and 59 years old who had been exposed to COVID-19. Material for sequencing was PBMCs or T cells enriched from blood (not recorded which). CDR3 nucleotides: TGTGCCAGCAGTGAAATTGAGACGGGAAGCTGGAGTGGCTACACCTTC. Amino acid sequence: CASSEIETGSWSGYTF.